This TCR beta chain comes out of a study of blood T cell repertoires in COVID-19. For the study at large: The cDNA or gDNA used as material had been derived from T cells, B-cell-depleted T cells, or PBMCs.

Participants came from some 26 US areas, aged roughly 18 to 95 years. Here immunoSEQ multiplex PCR was the method, and the copy in TCRdb shows in-frame clones only, minus some. The sample holds around 140,000 clones; 86% are singletons and the top ten take roughly 3.9%. Trimming removed 2 bases from V and 3 bases from J, with 7 bases in between. CDR1 and CDR2 (germline): MNHEY, SVGAGI. The CDR3 sequence is 13 residues long. The receptor's source is a man in his fifties who had recovered from COVID-19. Sequencing input: PBMCs or T cells enriched from blood (not recorded which). This chain uses TRBV6-5 with TRBJ1-1; D gene ambiguous. The CDR3 sequence is CASSYAKDTEAFF. CDR3 nucleotide sequence: TGTGCCAGCAGTTACGCGAAAGACACTGAAGCTTTCTTT.